This T cell receptor (beta chain) was obtained from a study of OX40 agonist ivuxolimab in advanced cancers. Per germline, CDR1 SQVTM and CDR2 ANQGSEA. Trimming at V came to 5 bases and at J to 7 bases, leaving 6 bases not matched to a gene. The CDR3 is made up of 13 amino acids. Anyone with autoimmune disease history or systemic immunosuppression was excluded. As for this clone: What it binds is not known.

Study-wide points: Relative to CD4+ cells, CD8+ T cells on average had more expanded clones.

Assay: immunoSEQ multiplex PCR; the TCRdb copy retains only in-frame clones and omits some. The table includes around 23,000 clones, about 82% detected once. The source material was CD4+ or CD8+ T cells sorted from blood, sampled in a trial of the OX40 agonist ivuxolimab. This TCR derives from an adult with an advanced solid tumor such as melanoma, head and neck, liver or kidney cancer. This chain connects TRBV29-1 to TRBJ2-1, with 9 bases that match TRBD2. The CDR3, as DNA: TGCAGCGTTCTAGCGGGAAGGGGTAATGAGCAGTTCTTC. This gives the protein CSVLAGRGNEQFF.